Detailed here is one TCR beta chain. Clones were sequenced by immunoSEQ multiplex PCR, and TCRdb holds only the in-frame ones, with some missing. Altogether a few hundred thousand clones are present, around 90% being singletons, with the ten largest covering 10%. CDR1 is LNHDA and CDR2 is SQIVND in the germline V gene (reference sequence). V was shortened by 5 bases and J by 0 bases, with 13 bases between the two germline ends. The CDR3 spans 15 residues. The data stem from a study of blood T cell repertoires in COVID-19. This clonotype was sampled from a man younger than 30 with acute COVID-19. The chain employs TRBV19 and TRBJ1-1; possibly TRBD1 for D (5 bases). Sample: PBMCs or T cells enriched from blood (not recorded which). CDR3: CASSLPGGMNTEAFF. In nucleotides, the CDR3 is TGTGCCAGTAGTCTACCCGGGGGGATGAACACTGAAGCTTTCTTT.